The entry below describes one TCR beta chain. Its antigen remains unidentified. This specimen belongs to a study of T cell repertoires in cytomegalovirus infection. Study details: Public TCR beta signatures provided an indication of both CMV infection and a matching HLA type. Findings and caveats of the study: Identification of carriers of CMV plus the relevant HLA was achieved through cumulative public TCR beta family frequency. CMV-specific TCR beta clonotypes restricted by HLA-C dominated the ex vivo response.

The germline V gene encodes CDR1 DFQATT and CDR2 SNEGSKA (reference sequence). This CDR3 is built from 14 residues. Trimming left V 5 bases short and J 7 bases short, with 15 bases between. In TCRdb, the reads were re-called with MiXCR into one record per CDR3 protein. In the table there are approximately 190,000 distinct CDR3 sequences, nearly 9.5% of which are singletons. The genes are TRBV20-1 and TRBJ1-6, with D unclear. Sample: PBMCs. The TCR sequence derives from a human donor in good health (CMV status not recorded). Some clones in this sample may be carry-over from other donors' samples. The CDR3 region has the DNA TGCAGTGCTCTCACGGGTTTCAGGAATTCACCCCTCCACTTT. Amino acids: CSALTGFRNSPLHF.